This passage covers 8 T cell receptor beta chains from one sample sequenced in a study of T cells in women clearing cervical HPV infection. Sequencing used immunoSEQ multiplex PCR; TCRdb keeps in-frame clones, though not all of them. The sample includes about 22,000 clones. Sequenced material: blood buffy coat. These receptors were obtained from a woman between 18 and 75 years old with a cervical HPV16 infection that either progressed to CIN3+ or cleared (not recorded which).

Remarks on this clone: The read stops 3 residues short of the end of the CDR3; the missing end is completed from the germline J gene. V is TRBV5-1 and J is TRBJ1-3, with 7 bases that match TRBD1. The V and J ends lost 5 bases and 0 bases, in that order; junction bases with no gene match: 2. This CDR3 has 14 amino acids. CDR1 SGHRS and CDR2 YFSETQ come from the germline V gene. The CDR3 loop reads CASRTGASGNTIYF. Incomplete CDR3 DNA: TGCGCCAGCAGAACAGGGGCCTCTGGAAACACC.

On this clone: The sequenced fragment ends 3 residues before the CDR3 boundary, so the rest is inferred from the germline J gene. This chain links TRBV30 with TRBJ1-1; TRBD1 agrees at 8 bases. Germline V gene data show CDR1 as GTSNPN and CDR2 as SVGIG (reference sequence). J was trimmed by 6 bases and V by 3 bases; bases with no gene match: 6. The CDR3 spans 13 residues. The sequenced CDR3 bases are TGTGCCTGGAGCGCGGACAGGGCCCCTGAA. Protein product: CAWSADRAPE. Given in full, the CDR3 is CAWSADRAPEAFF.

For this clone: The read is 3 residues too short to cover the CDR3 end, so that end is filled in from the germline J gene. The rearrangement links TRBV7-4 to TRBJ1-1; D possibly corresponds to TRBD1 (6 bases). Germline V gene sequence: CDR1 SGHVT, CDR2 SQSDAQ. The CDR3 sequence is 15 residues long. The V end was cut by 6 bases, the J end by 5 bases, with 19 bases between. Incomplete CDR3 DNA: TGTGCCAGCAGGACCACAGGGAAGGTGGGTACTGAA. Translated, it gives CASRTTGKVGTE. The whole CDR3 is CASRTTGKVGTEAFF.

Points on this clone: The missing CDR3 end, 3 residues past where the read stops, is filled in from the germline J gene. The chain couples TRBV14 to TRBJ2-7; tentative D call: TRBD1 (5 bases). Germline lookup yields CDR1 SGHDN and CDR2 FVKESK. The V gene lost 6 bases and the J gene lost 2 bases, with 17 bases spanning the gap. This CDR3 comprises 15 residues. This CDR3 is CASSTRQSATYEQYF. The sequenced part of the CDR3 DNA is TGTGCCAGCAGTACAAGACAGAGCGCGACCTACGAG. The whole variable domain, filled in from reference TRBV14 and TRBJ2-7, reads EAGVTQFPSHSVIEKGQTVTLRCDPISGHDNLYWYRRVMGKEIKFLLHFVKESKQDESGMPNNRFLAERTGGTYSTLKVQPAELEDSGVYFCASSTRQSATYEQYFGPGTRLTVT.

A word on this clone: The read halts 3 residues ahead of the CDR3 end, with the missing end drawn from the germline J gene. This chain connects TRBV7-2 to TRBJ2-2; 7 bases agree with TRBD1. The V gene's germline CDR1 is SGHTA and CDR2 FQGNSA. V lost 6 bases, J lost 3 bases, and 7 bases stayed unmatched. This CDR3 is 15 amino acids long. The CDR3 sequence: CASSSGQADTGELFF. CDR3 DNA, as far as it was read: TGTGCCAGCAGTTCAGGACAGGCCGACACCGGGGAG.

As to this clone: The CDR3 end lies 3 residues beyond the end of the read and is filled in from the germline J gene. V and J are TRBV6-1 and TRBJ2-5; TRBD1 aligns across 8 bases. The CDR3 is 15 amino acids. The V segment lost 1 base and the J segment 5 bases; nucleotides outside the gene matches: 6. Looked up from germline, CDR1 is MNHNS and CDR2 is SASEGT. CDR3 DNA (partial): TGTGCCAGCAGTGAAGGAACAGGGGGATGGGAGACC. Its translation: CASSEGTGGWET. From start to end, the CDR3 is CASSEGTGGWETQYF.

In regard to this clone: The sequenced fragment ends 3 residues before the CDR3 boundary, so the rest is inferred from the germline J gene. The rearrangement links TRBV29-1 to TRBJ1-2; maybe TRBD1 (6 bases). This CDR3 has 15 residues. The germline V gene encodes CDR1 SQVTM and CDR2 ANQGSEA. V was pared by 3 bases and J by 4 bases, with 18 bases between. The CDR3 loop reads CSVDLSGTTFYGYTF. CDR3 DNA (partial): TGCAGCGTTGACCTCTCCGGGACAACATTCTATGGC. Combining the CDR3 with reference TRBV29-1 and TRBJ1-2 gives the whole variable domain SAVISQKPSRDICQRGTSLTIQCQVDSQVTMMFWYRQQPGQSLTLIATANQGSEATYESGFVIDKFPISRPNLTFSTLTVSNMSPEDSSIYLCSVDLSGTTFYGYTFGSGTRLTVV.

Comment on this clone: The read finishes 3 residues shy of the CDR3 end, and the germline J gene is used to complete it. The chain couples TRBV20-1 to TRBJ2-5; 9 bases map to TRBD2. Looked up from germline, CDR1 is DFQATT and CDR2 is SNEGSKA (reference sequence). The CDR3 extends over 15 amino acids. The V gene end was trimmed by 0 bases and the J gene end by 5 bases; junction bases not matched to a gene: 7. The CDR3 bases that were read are TGCAGTGCTAGAGATAGTAGCGGGAGTCCGGAGACC. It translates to CSARDSSGSPET. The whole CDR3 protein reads CSARDSSGSPETQYF.